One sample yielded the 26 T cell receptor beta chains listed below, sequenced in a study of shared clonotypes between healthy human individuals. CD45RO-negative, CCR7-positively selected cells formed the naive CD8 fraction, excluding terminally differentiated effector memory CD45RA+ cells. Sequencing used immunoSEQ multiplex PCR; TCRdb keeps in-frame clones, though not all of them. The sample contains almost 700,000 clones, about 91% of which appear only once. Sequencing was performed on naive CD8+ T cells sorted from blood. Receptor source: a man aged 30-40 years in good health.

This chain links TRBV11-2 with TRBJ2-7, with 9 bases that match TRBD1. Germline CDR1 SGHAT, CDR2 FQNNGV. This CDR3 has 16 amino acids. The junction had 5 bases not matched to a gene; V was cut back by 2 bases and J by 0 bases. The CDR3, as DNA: TGTGCCAGCAGCTTACCCCGGGACAGGGCCTCCTACGAGCAGTACTTC. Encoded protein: CASSLPRDRASYEQYF.

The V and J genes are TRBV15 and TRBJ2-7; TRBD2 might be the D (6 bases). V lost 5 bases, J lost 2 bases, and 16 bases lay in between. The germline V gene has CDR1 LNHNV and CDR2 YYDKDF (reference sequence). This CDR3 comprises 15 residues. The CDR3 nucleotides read TGTGCCACCAGCGTGGAGTGGCGGGGAGCCTACGAGCAGTACTTC. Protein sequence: CATSVEWRGAYEQYF.

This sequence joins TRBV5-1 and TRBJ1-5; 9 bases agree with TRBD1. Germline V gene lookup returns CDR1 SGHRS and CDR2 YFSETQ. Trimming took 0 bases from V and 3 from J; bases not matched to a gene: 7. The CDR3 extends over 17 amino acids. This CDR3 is CASSLGDREPSNQPQHF. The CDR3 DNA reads TGCGCCAGCAGCTTGGGGGACAGGGAACCTTCCAATCAGCCCCAGCATTTT.

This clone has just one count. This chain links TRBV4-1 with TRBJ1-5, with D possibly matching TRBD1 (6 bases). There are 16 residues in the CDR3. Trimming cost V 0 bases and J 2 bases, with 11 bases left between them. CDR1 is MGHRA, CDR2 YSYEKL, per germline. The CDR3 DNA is TGCGCCAGCAGCCAAGAGTGGGCAGGGGGCAATCAGCCCCAGCATTTT. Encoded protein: CASSQEWAGGNQPQHF.

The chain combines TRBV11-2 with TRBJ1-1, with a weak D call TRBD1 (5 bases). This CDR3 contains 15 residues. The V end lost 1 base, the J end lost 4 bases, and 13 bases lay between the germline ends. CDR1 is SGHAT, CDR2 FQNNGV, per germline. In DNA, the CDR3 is TGTGCCAGCAGCTTAGGAGGGCAGGGTGTCACTGAAGCTTTCTTT. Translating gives CASSLGGQGVTEAFF.

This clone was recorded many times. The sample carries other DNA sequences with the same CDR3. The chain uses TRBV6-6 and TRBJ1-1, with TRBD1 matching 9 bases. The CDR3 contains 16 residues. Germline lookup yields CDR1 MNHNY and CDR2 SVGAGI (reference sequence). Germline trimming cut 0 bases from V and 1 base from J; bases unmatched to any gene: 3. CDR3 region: CASSYSPGQGNTEAFF. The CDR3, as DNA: TGTGCCAGCAGTTACTCGCCGGGACAGGGGAACACTGAAGCTTTCTTT.

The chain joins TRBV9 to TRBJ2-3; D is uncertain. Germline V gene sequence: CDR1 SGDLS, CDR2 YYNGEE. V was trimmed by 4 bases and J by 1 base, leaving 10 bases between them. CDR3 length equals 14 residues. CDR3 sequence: CASSPEGGTDTQYF. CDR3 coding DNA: TGTGCCAGCAGCCCAGAAGGAGGCACAGATACGCAGTATTTT. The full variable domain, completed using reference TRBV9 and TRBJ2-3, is DSGVTQTPKHLITATGQRVTLRCSPRSGDLSVYWYQQSLDQGLQFLIQYYNGEERAKGNILERFSAQQFPDLHSELNLSSLELGDSALYFCASSPEGGTDTQYFGPGTRLTVL.

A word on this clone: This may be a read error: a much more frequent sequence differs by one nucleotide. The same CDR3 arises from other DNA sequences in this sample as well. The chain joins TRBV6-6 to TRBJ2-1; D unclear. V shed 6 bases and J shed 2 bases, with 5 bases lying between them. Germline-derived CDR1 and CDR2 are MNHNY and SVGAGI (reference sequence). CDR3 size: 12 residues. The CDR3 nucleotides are TGTGCCAGCAGCCCTACCTACAATGAGCAGTTCTTC. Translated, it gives CASSPTYNEQFF.

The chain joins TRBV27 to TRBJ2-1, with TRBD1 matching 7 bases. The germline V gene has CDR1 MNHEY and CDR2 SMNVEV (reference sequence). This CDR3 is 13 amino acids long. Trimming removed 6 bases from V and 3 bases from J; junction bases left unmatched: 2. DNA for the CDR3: TGTGCCAGCAGACAGGGGAGCTACAATGAGCAGTTCTTC. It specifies CASRQGSYNEQFF.

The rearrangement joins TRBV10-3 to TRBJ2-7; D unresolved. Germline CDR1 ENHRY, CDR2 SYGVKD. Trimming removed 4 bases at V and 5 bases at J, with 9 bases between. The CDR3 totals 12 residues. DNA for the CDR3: TGTGCCATCAGTGGAGCGCTGGACGAGCAGTACTTC. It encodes CAISGALDEQYF.

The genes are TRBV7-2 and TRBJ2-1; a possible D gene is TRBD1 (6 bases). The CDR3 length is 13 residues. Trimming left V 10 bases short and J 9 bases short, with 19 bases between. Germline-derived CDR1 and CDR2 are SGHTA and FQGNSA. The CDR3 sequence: CAITGYSQIEQFF. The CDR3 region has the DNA TGTGCCATTACAGGGTACTCCCAGATTGAGCAGTTCTTC.

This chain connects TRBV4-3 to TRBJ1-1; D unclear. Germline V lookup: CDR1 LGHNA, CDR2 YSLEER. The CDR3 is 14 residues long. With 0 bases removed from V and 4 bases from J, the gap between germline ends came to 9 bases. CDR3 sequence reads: CASSQDRTGTEAFF. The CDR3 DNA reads TGCGCCAGCAGCCAAGATCGAACGGGCACTGAAGCTTTCTTT.

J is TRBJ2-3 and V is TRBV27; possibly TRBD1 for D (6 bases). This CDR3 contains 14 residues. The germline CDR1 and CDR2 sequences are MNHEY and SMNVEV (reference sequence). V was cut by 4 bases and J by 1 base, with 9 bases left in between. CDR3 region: CASSSAGGTDTQYF. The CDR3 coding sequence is TGTGCCAGCAGTTCGGCAGGGGGCACAGATACGCAGTATTTT.

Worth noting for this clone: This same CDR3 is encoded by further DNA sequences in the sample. CDR3 bases: TGTGCCAGTAGTATAGGAGGACTACCCTACAATGAGCAGTTCTTC. Translating gives CASSIGGLPYNEQFF. V is TRBV19 and J is TRBJ2-1; tentatively, D is TRBD2 (6 bases). V was trimmed by 1 base and J by 2 bases, leaving 9 bases between them. Per the germline V gene, CDR1 is LNHDA and CDR2 is SQIVND (reference sequence). The CDR3 length is 15 residues. The whole variable domain, filled in from reference TRBV19 and TRBJ2-1, reads DGGITQSPKYLFRKEGQNVTLSCEQNLNHDAMYWYRQDPGQGLRLIYYSQIVNDFQKGDIAEGYSVSREKKESFPLTVTSAQKNPTAFYLCASSIGGLPYNEQFFGPGTRLTVL.

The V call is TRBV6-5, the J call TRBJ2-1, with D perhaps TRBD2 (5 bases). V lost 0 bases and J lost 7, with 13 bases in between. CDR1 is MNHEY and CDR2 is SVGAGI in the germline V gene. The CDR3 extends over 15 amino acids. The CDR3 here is CASSYSAGVGNEQFF. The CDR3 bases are TGTGCCAGCAGTTACTCTGCCGGGGTGGGAAATGAGCAGTTCTTC.

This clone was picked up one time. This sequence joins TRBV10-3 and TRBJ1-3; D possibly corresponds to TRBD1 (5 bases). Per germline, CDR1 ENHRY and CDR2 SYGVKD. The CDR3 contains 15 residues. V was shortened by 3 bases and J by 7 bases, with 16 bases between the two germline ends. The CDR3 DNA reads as TGTGCCATCAGTGACCCCCAGGGTCAGAGGAACACCATATATTTT. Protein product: CAISDPQGQRNTIYF.

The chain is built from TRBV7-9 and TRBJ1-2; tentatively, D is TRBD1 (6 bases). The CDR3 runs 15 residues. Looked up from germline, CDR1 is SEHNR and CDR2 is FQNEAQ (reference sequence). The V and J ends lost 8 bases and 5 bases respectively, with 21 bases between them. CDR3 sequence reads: CASLKSGEIYYGYTF. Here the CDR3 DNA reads TGTGCCAGCCTCAAATCAGGGGAAATATATTATGGCTACACCTTC.

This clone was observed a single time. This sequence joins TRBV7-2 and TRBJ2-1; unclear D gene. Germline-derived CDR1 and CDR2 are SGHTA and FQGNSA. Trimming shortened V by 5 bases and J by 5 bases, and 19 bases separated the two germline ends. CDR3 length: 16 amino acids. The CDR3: CASSVGLVPPHNEQFF. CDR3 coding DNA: TGTGCCAGCAGCGTTGGGCTGGTCCCCCCCCACAATGAGCAGTTCTTC.

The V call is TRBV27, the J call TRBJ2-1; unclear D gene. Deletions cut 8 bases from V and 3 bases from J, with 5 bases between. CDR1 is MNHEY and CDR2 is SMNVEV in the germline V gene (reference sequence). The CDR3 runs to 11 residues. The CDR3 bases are TGTGCCAGCGGCGTCTACAATGAGCAGTTCTTC. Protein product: CASGVYNEQFF.

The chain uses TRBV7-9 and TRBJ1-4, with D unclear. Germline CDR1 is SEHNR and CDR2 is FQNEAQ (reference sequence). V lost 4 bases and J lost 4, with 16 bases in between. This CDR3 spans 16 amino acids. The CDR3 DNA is TGTGCCAGCAGCTCCGGGAAACTCTGGGATAATGAAAAACTGTTTTTT. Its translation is CASSSGKLWDNEKLFF.

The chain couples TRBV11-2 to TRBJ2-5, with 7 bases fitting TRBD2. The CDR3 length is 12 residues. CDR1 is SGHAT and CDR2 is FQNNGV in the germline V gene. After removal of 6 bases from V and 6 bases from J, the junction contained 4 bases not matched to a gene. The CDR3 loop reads CASSQGGKTQYF. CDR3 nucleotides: TGTGCCAGCAGTCAGGGAGGGAAGACCCAGTACTTC.

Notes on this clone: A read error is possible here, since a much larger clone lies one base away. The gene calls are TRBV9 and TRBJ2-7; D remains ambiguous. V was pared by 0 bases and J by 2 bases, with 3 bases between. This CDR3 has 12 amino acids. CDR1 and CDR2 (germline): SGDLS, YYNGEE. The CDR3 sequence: CASSVGTYEQYF. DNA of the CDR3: TGTGCCAGCAGCGTAGGGACCTACGAGCAGTACTTC.

CDR3 in amino acids: CATSRDRASSNEQFF. In DNA, the CDR3 is TGTGCCACCAGCAGAGATCGCGCTAGCTCTAATGAGCAGTTCTTC. V and J are TRBV15 and TRBJ2-1; D may be TRBD2 (5 bases). CDR3 length equals 15 residues. V lost 0 bases and J lost 7, with 13 bases in between. Germline CDR1 and CDR2: LNHNV and YYDKDF (reference sequence). Together with reference TRBV15 and TRBJ2-1, the CDR3 gives the full variable domain: DAMVIQNPRYQVTQFGKPVTLSCSQTLNHNVMYWYQQKSSQAPKLLFHYYDKDFNNEADTPDNFQSRRPNTSFCFLDIRSPGLGDTAMYLCATSRDRASSNEQFFGPGTRLTVL.

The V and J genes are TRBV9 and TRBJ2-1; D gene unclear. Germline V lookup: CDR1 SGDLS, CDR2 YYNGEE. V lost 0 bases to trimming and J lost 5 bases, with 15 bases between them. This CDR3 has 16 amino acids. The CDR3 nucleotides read TGTGCCAGCAGCGTAGCTTTAAGTGAACGAAACAATGAGCAGTTCTTC. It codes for CASSVALSERNNEQFF. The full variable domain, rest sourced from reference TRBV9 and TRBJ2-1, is DSGVTQTPKHLITATGQRVTLRCSPRSGDLSVYWYQQSLDQGLQFLIQYYNGEERAKGNILERFSAQQFPDLHSELNLSSLELGDSALYFCASSVALSERNNEQFFGPGTRLTVL.

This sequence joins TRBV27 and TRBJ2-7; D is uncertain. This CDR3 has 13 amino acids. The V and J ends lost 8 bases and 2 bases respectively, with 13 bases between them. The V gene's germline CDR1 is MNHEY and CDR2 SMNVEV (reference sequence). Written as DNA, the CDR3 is TGTGCCAGCGGAGTGTCTCCCGCCTACGAGCAGTACTTC. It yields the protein CASGVSPAYEQYF.

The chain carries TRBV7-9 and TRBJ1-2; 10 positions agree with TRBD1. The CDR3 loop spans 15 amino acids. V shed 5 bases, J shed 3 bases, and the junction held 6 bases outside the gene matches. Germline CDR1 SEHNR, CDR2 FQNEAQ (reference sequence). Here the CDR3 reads CASSPRQGAYYGYTF. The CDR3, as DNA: TGTGCCAGCAGCCCGAGACAGGGGGCGTACTATGGCTACACCTTC.